The text below deals with one T cell receptor beta chain. This clonotype was counted ten times or more. Its antigen is still unknown. Base qualities are missing; no much larger clone stands one base away. This record comes from a study of T-cell reconstitution after alpha-beta-depleted transplantation in children (dated by TCRdb to the mid-2010s). About the investigation overall: T-cell immune reconstitution after TCRalphabeta/CD19-depleted allogeneic hematopoietic cell transplantation in children was quantitatively tracked in the study by means of TCR repertoire profiling.

V and J lose 0 bases and 6 bases, and a span of 15 bases separates them. The CDR3 runs 15 amino acids, cysteine and phenylalanine included. Here the CDR3 DNA is all that survives: 45 bases in frame from base 1. From the germline V gene, CDR1 is SGHRS and CDR2 is YFSETQ. Library preparation was by PCR. For sequencing, an Illumina HiSeq 2500 was employed. Molecular barcoding was employed in the preparation of TCR libraries, with unique molecular identifiers being used to normalize TCRbeta repertoire quantification. Using fastp trimming at Q25 and MiXCR clonotype assembly, TCRdb reanalyzed the public sequencing data and kept in-frame beta chains. Merged by CDR3 protein, the rows form single entries marked with the most common genes and DNA. The table for this sample lists 350,000 to 400,000 distinct CDR3 sequences; more than 10% of them were counted only once. The biggest ten clones account for 3.5% to 4.5% of the sample.

The sequence was collected from a human donor who donated a stem cell graft to a child with Fanconi anemia. The chain is encoded by TRBV5-1 joined to TRBJ1-2; D gene: possibly TRBD1, on 5 matching bases. Sequencing was performed on PBMCs, taken from the stem cell graft. Here the CDR3 is given as CASSLERPGSDGYTF. The nucleotides are TGCGCCAGCAGCTTGGAGCGGCCAGGGAGCGATGGCTACACCTTC.